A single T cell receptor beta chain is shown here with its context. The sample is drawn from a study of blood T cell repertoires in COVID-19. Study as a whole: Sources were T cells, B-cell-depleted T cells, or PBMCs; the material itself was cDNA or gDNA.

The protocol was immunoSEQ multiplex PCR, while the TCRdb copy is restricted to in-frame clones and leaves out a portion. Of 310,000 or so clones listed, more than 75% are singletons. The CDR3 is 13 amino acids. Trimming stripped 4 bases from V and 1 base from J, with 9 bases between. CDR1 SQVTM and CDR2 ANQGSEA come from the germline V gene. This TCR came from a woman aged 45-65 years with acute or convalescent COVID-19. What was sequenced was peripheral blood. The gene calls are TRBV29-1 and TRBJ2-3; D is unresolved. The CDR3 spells CSVAWQGTDTQYF. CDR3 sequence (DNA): TGCAGCGTTGCGTGGCAGGGCACAGATACGCAGTATTTT.